One and the same sample provided the 2 T cell receptor beta chains below, sequenced in a study of T cell responses to AZD1222 COVID-19 vaccine. The assay was immunoSEQ multiplex PCR, and TCRdb's table has in-frame clones only and misses some. The sample contains some 140,000 clones, around 90% of which appear only once. Material: peripheral blood, obtained on day 0 of AZD1222 vaccination. The source of these receptors is an adult in good health.

The chain is built from TRBV18 and TRBJ2-2; D may be TRBD1 (7 bases). V dropped 4 bases and J dropped 9 bases, with 15 bases sitting between them. This CDR3 is built from 14 residues. Germline V gene sequence: CDR1 KGHSH, CDR2 LQKENI. In DNA form, the CDR3 reads TGTGCCAGCTCACGCGGGACAGCTAGTCGGGAGCTGTTTTTT. Amino acid sequence: CASSRGTASRELFF.

The chain carries TRBV18 and TRBJ2-7, with 13 nucleotides matching TRBD2. J was trimmed by 9 bases and V by 5 bases; bases with no gene match: 7. CDR1 is KGHSH, CDR2 LQKENI, per germline. This CDR3 spans 14 amino acids. The CDR3 sequence: CASSSWTSGSVQYF. The DNA of the CDR3 is TGTGCCAGCTCATCCTGGACTAGCGGGAGTGTGCAGTACTTC.